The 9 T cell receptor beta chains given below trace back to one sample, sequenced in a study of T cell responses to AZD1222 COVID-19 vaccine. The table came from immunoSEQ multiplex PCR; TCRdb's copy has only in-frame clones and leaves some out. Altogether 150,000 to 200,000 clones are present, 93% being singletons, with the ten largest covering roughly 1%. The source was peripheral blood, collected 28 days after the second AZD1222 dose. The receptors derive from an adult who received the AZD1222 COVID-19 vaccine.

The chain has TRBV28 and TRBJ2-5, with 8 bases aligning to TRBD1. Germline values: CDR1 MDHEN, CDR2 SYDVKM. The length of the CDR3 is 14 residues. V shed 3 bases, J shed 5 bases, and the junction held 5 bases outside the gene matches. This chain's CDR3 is CASSLDTGGETQYF. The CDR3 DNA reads TGTGCCAGCAGTTTGGACACAGGGGGGGAGACCCAGTACTTC.

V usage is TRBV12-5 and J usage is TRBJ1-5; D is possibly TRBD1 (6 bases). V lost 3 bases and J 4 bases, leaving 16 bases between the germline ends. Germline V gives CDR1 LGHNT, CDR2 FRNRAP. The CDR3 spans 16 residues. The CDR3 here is CASGFLGGQQNQPQHF. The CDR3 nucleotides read TGTGCTAGTGGTTTCCTTGGGGGCCAACAAAATCAGCCCCAGCATTTT.

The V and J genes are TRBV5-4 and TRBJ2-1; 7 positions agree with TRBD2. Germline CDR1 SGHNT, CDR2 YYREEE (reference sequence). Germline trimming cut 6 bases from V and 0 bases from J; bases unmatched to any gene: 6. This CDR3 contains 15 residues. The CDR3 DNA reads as TGTGCCAGCACTCCCGGGGGGAGCTCCTACAATGAGCAGTTCTTC. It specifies CASTPGGSSYNEQFF.

The CDR3 DNA is TGTGCCAGCTCGCCTACTACAGGGTGGGGCACAGATACGCAGTATTTT. Its translation is CASSPTTGWGTDTQYF. The J gene is TRBJ2-3, the V gene TRBV18, with D perhaps matching TRBD1 (6 bases). With 6 bases removed from V and 1 base from J, the gap between germline ends came to 17 bases. The CDR3 contains 16 residues. Germline-derived CDR1 and CDR2 are KGHSH and LQKENI.

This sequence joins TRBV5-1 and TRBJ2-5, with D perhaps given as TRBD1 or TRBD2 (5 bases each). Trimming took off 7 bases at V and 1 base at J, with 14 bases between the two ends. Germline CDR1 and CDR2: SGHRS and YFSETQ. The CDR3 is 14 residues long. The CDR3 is CASFVSGTQETQYF. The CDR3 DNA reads TGCGCCAGCTTCGTTTCCGGGACCCAAGAGACCCAGTACTTC.

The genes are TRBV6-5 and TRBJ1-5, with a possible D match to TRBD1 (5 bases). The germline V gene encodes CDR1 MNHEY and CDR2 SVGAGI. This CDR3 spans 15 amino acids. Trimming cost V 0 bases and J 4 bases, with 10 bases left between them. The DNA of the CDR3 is TGTGCCAGCAGTTACTCGGGGCAGGGTAATCAGCCCCAGCATTTT. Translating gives CASSYSGQGNQPQHF.

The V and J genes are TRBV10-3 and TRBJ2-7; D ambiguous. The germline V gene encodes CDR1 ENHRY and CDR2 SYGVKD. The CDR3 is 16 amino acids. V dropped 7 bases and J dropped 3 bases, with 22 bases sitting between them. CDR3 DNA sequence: TGTGCCATCAACGAAGACATGGGGTCCTTTGTCTACGAGCAGTACTTC. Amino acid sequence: CAINEDMGSFVYEQYF.

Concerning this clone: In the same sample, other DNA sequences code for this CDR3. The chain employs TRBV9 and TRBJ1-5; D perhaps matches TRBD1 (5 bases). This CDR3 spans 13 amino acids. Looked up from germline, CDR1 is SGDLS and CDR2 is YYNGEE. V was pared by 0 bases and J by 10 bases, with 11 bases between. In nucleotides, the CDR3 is TGTGCCAGCAGCGTAGGGGACCTCCAACCCCAGCATTTT. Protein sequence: CASSVGDLQPQHF.

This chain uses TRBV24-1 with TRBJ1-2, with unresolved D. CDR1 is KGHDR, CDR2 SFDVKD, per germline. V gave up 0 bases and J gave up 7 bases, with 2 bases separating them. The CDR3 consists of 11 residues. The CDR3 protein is CATSDLSGYTF. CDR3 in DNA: TGTGCCACCAGTGATTTGAGTGGCTACACCTTC.